The rows below give T cell receptor beta chains drawn from one sample of a study of T cell responses to AZD1222 COVID-19 vaccine. Profiled with immunoSEQ multiplex PCR; TCRdb holds only in-frame clones, not every one. The sample includes 90,000 to 120,000 clones, about 93% of them seen just once. The sequenced sample was peripheral blood, obtained on day 0 of AZD1222 vaccination. These receptor sequences come from an adult in good health. Both conserved end residues are part of each CDR3. D genes are given only for firm matches. Clone sizes are given selectively: once, few, many, or a class where the clone is expanded.

NA,NA,TRBJ1-4,TRBV7-2,TGTGCCAGCAGCTTTGACCGGGGTGGGAAACTGTTTTTT,CASSFDRGGKLFF
TRBD1,NA,TRBJ2-7,TRBV7-2,TGTGCCAGCAGTGCTAGGGTGGACAGGGCCTACGAGCAGTACTTC,CASSARVDRAYEQYF
NA,NA,TRBJ1-4,TRBV18,TGTGCCAGCTCACCAGTAACAGCGGTTAATGAAAAACTGTTTTTT,CASSPVTAVNEKLFF
TRBD2,NA,TRBJ2-1,TRBV9,TGTGCCAGCAGCGTAGCAATACTAGCGGACAACAATGAGCAGTTCTTC,CASSVAILADNNEQFF
NA,NA,TRBJ2-3,TRBV19,TGTGCCAGTAGTAGCTCAGATACGCAGTATTTT,CASSSSDTQYF
NA,NA,TRBJ1-5,TRBV2,TGTGCCAGCAGTGCTGCCGGGGGCGGGGGTCAGCCCCAGCATTTT,CASSAAGGGGQPQHF
TRBD1,few,TRBJ1-4,TRBV7-2,TGTGCCAGCAGCTTACAGGGGGCTGAAAAACTGTTTTTT,CASSLQGAEKLFF
TRBD2,NA,TRBJ2-1,TRBV18,TGTGCCAGCTCACCACGGCGGCTAGCGGGAGCCAATGAGCAGTTCTTC,CASSPRRLAGANEQFF
NA,once,TRBJ2-3,TRBV5-1,TGCGCCAGCGCCGGGGGTAGAGCTAGCACAGATACGCAGTATTTT,CASAGGRASTDTQYF
NA,once,TRBJ1-2,TRBV20-1,TGCAGTGCTAGTCGTCAGAACTATGGCTACACCTTC,CSASRQNYGYTF
NA,NA,TRBJ1-5,TRBV6-5,TGTGCCAGCAGGGGATCAGGGGATCGGCCCCAGCATTTT,CASRGSGDRPQHF
NA,NA,TRBJ1-2,TRBV14,TGTGCCAGCAGCCATTATCATTTCAAAGGGGGGAGTGGCTACACCTTC,CASSHYHFKGGSGYTF
TRBD2,NA,TRBJ2-1,TRBV19,TGTGCTAGCAAAACGAGCGGGAGTTCGCACAATGAGCAGTTCTTC,CASKTSGSSHNEQFF
NA,NA,TRBJ1-5,TRBV7-2,TGTGCCAGCAGCTTAGAAGGGATCCACCCCCTAAGCAATCAGCCCCAGCATTTT,CASSLEGIHPLSNQPQHF
NA,NA,TRBJ2-7,TRBV11-2,TGTGCCAGCAGCTTCCGGGGCGGCGAGCAGTACTTC,CASSFRGGEQYF
NA,NA,TRBJ2-7,TRBV2,TGTGCCAGCAGTGAAGCGGATGCACGTGGGTACTTC,CASSEADARGYF
TRBD1,once,TRBJ1-6,TRBV7-2,TGTGCCAGCAGCTTGGGACAGGGCTTTCCCCTCCACTTT,CASSLGQGFPLHF
NA,NA,TRBJ2-7,TRBV13,TGTGCCAGCAGCTGGGAAGGGACCTACGAGCAGTACTTC,CASSWEGTYEQYF
TRBD2,once,TRBJ2-1,TRBV19,TGTGCCAGTAGTATAATTTGGCTAGCGGGAGGAAGGGGAAACTACAATGAGCAGTTCTTC,CASSIIWLAGGRGNYNEQFF
NA,NA,TRBJ1-6,TRBV7-9,TGTGCCAGCAGTAGTCACAGGGACTCACCCCTCCACTTT,CASSSHRDSPLHF
NA,NA,TRBJ2-2,TRBV7-2,TGTGCCAGCAGCCTGCTGGGGGCTAACACCGGGGAGCTGTTTTTT,CASSLLGANTGELFF
TRBD1,NA,TRBJ2-2,TRBV14,TGTGCCAGCAGCCAACAACCCAAGAATACGGGACAGGGGATAAACACCGGGGAGCTGTTTTTT,CASSQQPKNTGQGINTGELFF
NA,NA,TRBJ2-7,TRBV18,TGTGCCAGCTCACCACCGGGAGCCCCCCACGAGCAGTACTTC,CASSPPGAPHEQYF
NA,NA,TRBJ2-1,TRBV25-1,TGTGCCAGCAGTGAATCGGTAGGGGTAGCCCGATACAATGAGCAGTTCTTC,CASSESVGVARYNEQFF
NA,once,TRBJ2-1,TRBV7-3,TGTGCCAGCAGCTTAGGGTCAGGCAATGAGCAGTTCTTC,CASSLGSGNEQFF
TRBD2,NA,TRBJ2-7,TRBV5-1,TGCGCCAGCAGCTTACGTCCTAGCGGCTCCTACGAGCAGTACTTC,CASSLRPSGSYEQYF
NA,NA,TRBJ2-7,TRBV3-1/TRBV3-2,TGTGCCAGCAGCCAAGAGGGCAGCTACGAGCAGTACTTC,CASSQEGSYEQYF
NA,NA,TRBJ2-3,TRBV7-2,TGTGCCAACAGCTTGGGTTGGTTGGGGGAGACTAGCACAGATACGCAGTATTTT,CANSLGWLGETSTDTQYF
NA,NA,TRBJ1-1,TRBV27,TGTGCCAGCATGAGGAACACTGAAGCTTTCTTT,CASMRNTEAFF
NA,NA,TRBJ2-1,TRBV24-1,TGTGCCACCGGGGCAGGAGGACTAAGCTCCTACAATGAGCAGTTCTTC,CATGAGGLSSYNEQFF
TRBD1,NA,TRBJ2-5,TRBV7-2,TGTGCCAGCAGCTGGGACAGGGAAGAGACCCAGTACTTC,CASSWDREETQYF
TRBD1,NA,TRBJ2-3,TRBV10-3,TGTGCCATCAGTGACAGGGGGCGCACGGGCGGAGATGGGACGCAGTATTTT,CAISDRGRTGGDGTQYF
TRBD1,once,TRBJ1-2,TRBV10-1,TGCGCCAGCAGTGGGGGGGACAGGACGCCGGGATGCTATGGCTACACCTTC,CASSGGDRTPGCYGYTF
NA,NA,TRBJ1-6,TRBV7-2,TGTGCCAGCAGCTTAGCGTCTAGTTCACCCCTCCACTTT,CASSLASSSPLHF
TRBD2,NA,TRBJ2-2,TRBV28,TGTGCCAGCAGTTCCCCTGGGACTAGCGCCAACACCGGGGAGCTGTTTTTT,CASSSPGTSANTGELFF
NA,NA,TRBJ1-5,TRBV30,TGTGCCTGGCGGCACCCGGGACAAGCACATCAGCCCCAGCATTTT,CAWRHPGQAHQPQHF
NA,NA,TRBJ2-2,TRBV9,TGTGCCAGCAGCGCCAAGGGGAGTCACGGGGAGCTGTTTTTT,CASSAKGSHGELFF
NA,NA,TRBJ1-5,TRBV15,TGTGCCACCAGCAGAGTTTGGGGTAGCAGCAATCAGCCCCAGCATTTT,CATSRVWGSSNQPQHF
NA,NA,TRBJ2-3,TRBV5-1,TGCGCCAGCAGCTCAACTGCGGCTAGCCCAACCACAGATACGCAGTATTTT,CASSSTAASPTTDTQYF
NA,NA,TRBJ2-5,TRBV3-1/TRBV3-2,TGTGCCAGCAGCCAAGATCCCTCAGAGCAAGAGACCCAGTACTTC,CASSQDPSEQETQYF
TRBD1,NA,TRBJ2-7,TRBV7-2,TGTGCCAGCAGCTTAGTCTCCGGGACAGGGGGCATCGAGCAGTACTTC,CASSLVSGTGGIEQYF
NA,NA,TRBJ2-7,TRBV7-2,TGTGCCAGCAGCTTGGGGCACAGCTCTTACGAGCAGTACTTC,CASSLGHSSYEQYF
TRBD1,NA,TRBJ1-4,TRBV11-2,TGTGCCAGCAGCTTAGAGACAGGGGGTAGGGGTGAAAAACTGTTTTTT,CASSLETGGRGEKLFF
TRBD1,NA,TRBJ1-2,TRBV24-1,TGTGCCACCAGTGCCGGGGACAGGGGTATCTATGGCTACACCTTC,CATSAGDRGIYGYTF
NA,once,TRBJ1-2,TRBV2,TGTGCCAGCAGAGAACAGGGTTTCGCTAACTATGGCTACACCTTC,CASREQGFANYGYTF
TRBD2,NA,TRBJ2-3,TRBV5-1,TGCGCCAGCAGGCGGACTAGCGAGAGCACAGATACGCAGTATTTT,CASRRTSESTDTQYF
NA,once,TRBJ1-1,TRBV30,TGTGCCAGTGACAGGTCCACCCCCACTGAAGCTTTCTTT,CASDRSTPTEAFF
NA,NA,TRBJ1-1,TRBV30,TGTGCCTGGAGCGAACCGGGAGGATCCTCTGAAGCTTTCTTT,CAWSEPGGSSEAFF
NA,NA,TRBJ2-7,TRBV5-4,TGTGCCAGCAGCTTACGGGACTCCTACGAGCAGTACTTC,CASSLRDSYEQYF
NA,NA,TRBJ2-5,TRBV29-1,TGCAGCGTCGCAACTAGCTCTAGGGAGACCCAGTACTTC,CSVATSSRETQYF
TRBD2,NA,TRBJ2-7,TRBV7-2,TGTGCCAGCAGCAACACCGGGACTAGAGGGTACGAGCAGTACTTC,CASSNTGTRGYEQYF
NA,NA,TRBJ1-6,TRBV27,TGTGCCAGCAGTTTGTGGGCCTCGGACGCCTCGGGTTCACCCCTCCACTTT,CASSLWASDASGSPLHF
NA,once,TRBJ2-7,TRBV6-5,TGTGCCAGCAGTTACCCCGGACAGTTCGACGAGCAGTACTTC,CASSYPGQFDEQYF
NA,NA,TRBJ1-5,TRBV7-9,TGTGCCAGCAGCCCAGGTGGGGGAGAGCAGCCCCAGCATTTT,CASSPGGGEQPQHF
TRBD1,NA,TRBJ2-5,TRBV19,TGTGCCAGTAGTATGGGACAGGGATTGGAGACCCAGTACTTC,CASSMGQGLETQYF
TRBD2,NA,TRBJ2-1,TRBV7-3,TGTGCCAGCAGCCCGTCAGCGGGAACCTACAATGAGCAGTTCTTC,CASSPSAGTYNEQFF
NA,NA,TRBJ1-2,TRBV9,TGTGCCAGCAGCTCCTCGGGAGGCGGCTACACCTTC,CASSSSGGGYTF
NA,NA,TRBJ1-1,TRBV29-1,TGCAGCGCTGACCCCCGGGGGCAGGACACTGAAGCTTTCTTT,CSADPRGQDTEAFF
NA,NA,TRBJ1-2,TRBV28,TGTGCCAGCAGTTACCCGGGGGGGGTCTATGGCTACACCTTC,CASSYPGGVYGYTF